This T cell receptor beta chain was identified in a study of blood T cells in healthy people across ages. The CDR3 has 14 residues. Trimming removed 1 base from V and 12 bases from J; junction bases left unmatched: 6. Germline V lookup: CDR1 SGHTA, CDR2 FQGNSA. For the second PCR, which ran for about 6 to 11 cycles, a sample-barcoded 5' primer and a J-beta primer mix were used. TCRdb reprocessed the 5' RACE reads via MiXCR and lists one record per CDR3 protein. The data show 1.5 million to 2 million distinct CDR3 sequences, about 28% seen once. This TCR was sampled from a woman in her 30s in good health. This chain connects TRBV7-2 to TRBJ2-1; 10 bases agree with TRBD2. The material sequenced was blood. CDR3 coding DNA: TGTGCCAGCAGCTTAGAGCGGGAGGGCTTGAGGCAGTTCTTC. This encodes CASSLEREGLRQFF.